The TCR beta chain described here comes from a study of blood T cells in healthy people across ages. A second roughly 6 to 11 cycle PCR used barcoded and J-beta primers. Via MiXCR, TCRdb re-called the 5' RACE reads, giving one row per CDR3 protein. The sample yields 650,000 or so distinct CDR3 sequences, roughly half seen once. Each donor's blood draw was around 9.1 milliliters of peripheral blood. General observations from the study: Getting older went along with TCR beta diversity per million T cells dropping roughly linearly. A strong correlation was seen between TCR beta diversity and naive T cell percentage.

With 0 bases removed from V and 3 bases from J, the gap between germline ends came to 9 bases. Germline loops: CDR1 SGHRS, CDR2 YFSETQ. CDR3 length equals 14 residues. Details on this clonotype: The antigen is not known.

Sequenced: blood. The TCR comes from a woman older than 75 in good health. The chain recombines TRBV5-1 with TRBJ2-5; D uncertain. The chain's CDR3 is CASSLAVSEETQYF. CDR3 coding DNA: TGCGCCAGCAGCTTGGCCGTGTCAGAAGAGACCCAGTACTTC.